This TCR beta chain was documented in a study of technical replicates of blood from several donors. V gave up 1 base and J gave up 2 bases, with 11 bases separating them. Germline-derived CDR1 and CDR2 are SGHAT and FQNNGV. The CDR3 totals 15 residues. TCRdb's copy holds only in-frame clones and misses some; the assay was immunoSEQ multiplex PCR. This table has about 61,000 clones, roughly 97% appearing once. The V gene is TRBV11-2, the J gene TRBJ2-5, with D possibly being TRBD1 (6 bases). The receptor's source is a human donor in good health. The source material was T cells isolated from PBMCs. CDR3 in amino acids: CASSLGYRVQETQYF. For the CDR3, the DNA is TGTGCCAGCAGCTTAGGATACAGGGTTCAAGAGACCCAGTACTTC.